This T cell receptor (beta chain) was captured in a study of blood T cell repertoires in COVID-19. The method was immunoSEQ multiplex PCR; TCRdb's version includes in-frame clones alone and lacks a portion of them. The sample has around 150,000 clones; 88% are singletons. CDR3 length: 13 residues. V lost 7 bases and J lost 3; bases outside the gene matches: 5. Germline V gene data show CDR1 as SNHLY and CDR2 as FYNNEI. The TCR sequence derives from a woman between 50 and 59 years old who had recovered from COVID-19. The chain carries TRBV2 and TRBJ1-2; 7 bases are a match to TRBD1. The material sequenced was PBMCs or T cells enriched from blood (not recorded which). CDR3 region: CASIRDSDYGYTF. In DNA, the CDR3 is TGTGCCAGCATCCGGGACAGCGACTATGGCTACACCTTC.